These 26 T cell receptor beta chains originate from one sample sequenced in a study of control samples from healthy donors and cancer patients. Method: immunoSEQ multiplex PCR; TCRdb's copy keeps in-frame clones and lacks some. The table has 60,000 to 65,000 clones, over 75% seen once; the top ten hold 4.5% to 7%. Sample: blood. The receptors here all came from a man in his forties in good health.

This chain joins TRBV11-1 and TRBJ2-5; D could derive from TRBD1 or TRBD2 (5 bases each). The CDR3 covers 16 residues. Trimming left V 8 bases short and J 2 bases short, with 21 bases between. Germline V gene sequence: CDR1 SGHAT, CDR2 FQDESV (reference sequence). The CDR3 loop is CASGPTGRQGQETQYF. CDR3 nucleotide sequence: TGTGCCAGCGGGCCGACGGGGCGCCAGGGTCAAGAGACCCAGTACTTC.

This rearrangement joins TRBV25-1 to TRBJ2-3; 12 nucleotides align to TRBD1. This CDR3 has 16 residues. V lost 4 bases and J lost 5; bases outside the gene matches: 7. Germline V lookup: CDR1 MGHDK, CDR2 SYGVNS. DNA for the CDR3: TGTGCCAGCAGTGCCCAGGGACAGGGGGCGGGAGATACGCAGTATTTT. This sequence encodes CASSAQGQGAGDTQYF. The full variable domain, its missing parts supplied by reference TRBV25-1 and TRBJ2-3, is EADIYQTPRYLVIGTGKKITLECSQTMGHDKMYWYQQDPGMELHLIHYSYGVNSTEKGDLSSESTVSRIRTEHFPLTLESARPSHTSQYLCASSAQGQGAGDTQYFGPGTRLTVL.

The rearrangement uses TRBV10-3 and TRBJ1-5, with D unclear. The CDR3 is made up of 13 amino acids. V was pared by 4 bases and J by 3 bases, with 7 bases between. Germline assignment: CDR1 ENHRY and CDR2 SYGVKD. The CDR3 region has the DNA TGTGCCATCAGTGCTGGGATCAATCAGCCCCAGCATTTT. Its translation: CAISAGINQPQHF.

The chain couples TRBV29-1 to TRBJ2-7; 9 nucleotides line up with TRBD1. Germline values: CDR1 SQVTM, CDR2 ANQGSEA. This CDR3 is built from 13 residues. The trim removed 3 bases at V and 5 bases at J, leaving 5 bases unmatched. In nucleotides, the CDR3 is TGCAGCGTTGACGACAGGGGGACCCACGAGCAGTACTTC. This gives the protein CSVDDRGTHEQYF.

This rearrangement joins TRBV4-3 to TRBJ2-1; TRBD2 agrees at 7 bases. The CDR3 length is 15 residues. Germline V gives CDR1 LGHNA, CDR2 YSLEER. The V and J ends lost 0 bases and 5 bases, in that order; junction bases with no gene match: 4. CDR3 amino acids: CASSQEIAGDNEQFF. CDR3 coding DNA: TGCGCCAGCAGCCAAGAAATCGCGGGAGACAATGAGCAGTTCTTC.

The V gene is TRBV13, the J gene TRBJ2-3; D is possibly TRBD1 (5 bases). Germline CDR1 PRHDT, CDR2 FYEKMQ (reference sequence). CDR3 length equals 12 residues. V was clipped by 1 base and J by 9 bases, with 8 bases between them. This CDR3 reads CASSLEGRTQYF. CDR3 sequence (DNA): TGTGCCAGCAGCTTAGAGGGGCGGACGCAGTATTTT.

V gene TRBV3-1 (or the pseudogene TRBV3-2) combines with J gene TRBJ1-4, with 9 bases fitting TRBD1. The germline CDR1 and CDR2 sequences are LGHDT and YNNKEL (reference sequence). The V gene end was trimmed by 4 bases and the J gene end by 7 bases; junction bases not matched to a gene: 7. The CDR3 is 15 residues long. This CDR3 is CASSPTGGNIEKLFF. CDR3 nucleotide sequence: TGTGCCAGCAGCCCTACAGGGGGCAATATTGAAAAACTGTTTTTT.

The gene calls are TRBV28 and TRBJ2-5; D is possibly TRBD1 (5 bases). CDR1 is MDHEN and CDR2 is SYDVKM in the germline V gene. The V end lost 6 bases, the J end lost 2 bases, and 22 bases lay between the germline ends. The CDR3 is 17 residues long. The CDR3 bases are TGTGCCAGCAGCCCAGGGCCTGGTTGGACCGCGCAAGAGACCCAGTACTTC. Translating it yields CASSPGPGWTAQETQYF.

The chain is built from TRBV28 and TRBJ1-5; tentatively, D is TRBD1 (5 bases). Trimming stripped 8 bases from V and 0 bases from J, with 20 bases between. The germline gives CDR1 MDHEN, CDR2 SYDVKM. The CDR3 loop spans 17 amino acids. CDR3 sequence reads: CASGFLRGLYSNQPQHF. CDR3 sequence (DNA): TGTGCCAGCGGATTTTTACGGGGACTCTATAGCAATCAGCCCCAGCATTTT.

CDR3 nucleotides: TGCGCCAGCAGCCAAGATCGAGTGGCGGGACAGGGAAATTCACCCCTCCACTTT. Amino acids: CASSQDRVAGQGNSPLHF. The rearrangement joins TRBV4-3 to TRBJ1-6, with TRBD1 matching 9 bases. The CDR3 covers 18 residues. Germline V gives CDR1 LGHNA, CDR2 YSLEER. V trimming: 0 bases; J trimming: 7 bases; junction bases outside the gene matches: 10.

The chain combines TRBV5-5 with TRBJ1-3; no reliable D call. Trimming cost V 1 base and J 0 bases, with 14 bases left between them. CDR1 and CDR2 from the germline V gene are SGHKS and YYEKEE (reference sequence). This CDR3 has 17 residues. CDR3 in amino acids: CASSLLATRLSGNTIYF. Written as DNA, the CDR3 is TGTGCCAGCAGCTTGCTTGCAACCCGACTCTCTGGAAACACCATATATTTT.

The chain couples TRBV24-1 to TRBJ2-1; 9 positions agree with TRBD1. Losses at the gene ends were 5 bases for V and 9 bases for J; bases not matched to a gene: 7. Looked up from germline, CDR1 is KGHDR and CDR2 is SFDVKD. CDR3 length: 14 amino acids. This CDR3 reads CATSALRDRAEQFF. The CDR3 nucleotides read TGTGCCACCAGTGCACTAAGGGACAGGGCTGAGCAGTTCTTC.

The rearrangement joins TRBV10-2 to TRBJ2-1; D perhaps matches TRBD2 (6 bases). Germline CDR1 reads WSHSY; CDR2 reads SAAADI. There are 15 residues in the CDR3. Trimming shortened V by 10 bases and J by 8 bases, and 24 bases separated the two germline ends. The CDR3 sequence: CATSPRRGNRDEQFF. In nucleotides, the CDR3 is TGCGCCACCTCGCCTCGGCGGGGAAATAGGGATGAGCAGTTCTTC.

J is TRBJ2-5 and V is TRBV12-3 or TRBV12-4; D not resolved. V lost 3 bases and J 7 bases, leaving 9 bases between the germline ends. This CDR3 contains 12 residues. CDR3 in amino acids: CASSFLGGTQYF. The CDR3 DNA follows: TGTGCCAGCAGTTTTCTTGGTGGGACCCAGTACTTC.

The J gene is TRBJ2-7, the V gene TRBV4-1; 12 bases agree with TRBD2. The V gene's germline CDR1 is MGHRA and CDR2 YSYEKL. Trimming at V came to 3 bases and at J to 2 bases, leaving 8 bases not matched to a gene. The CDR3 is 17 residues long. CDR3 sequence reads: CASSQGLAGGAPYEQYF. Written as DNA, the CDR3 is TGCGCCAGCAGCCAGGGTCTAGCGGGAGGGGCCCCCTACGAGCAGTACTTC.

This chain joins TRBV2 and TRBJ1-6; the match to TRBD1 covers 11 bases. This CDR3 is built from 15 residues. With 11 bases clipped from V and 8 bases from J, the junction kept 11 bases outside the gene matches. Germline CDR1 and CDR2: SNHLY and FYNNEI. CDR3 DNA sequence: TGTGCCCGAAACTTCGGACAGGGGGCTGATTCACCCCTCCACTTT. It encodes CARNFGQGADSPLHF.

The chain has TRBV19 and TRBJ2-2, with D hard to call. Germline values: CDR1 LNHDA, CDR2 SQIVND (reference sequence). This CDR3 is built from 15 residues. V was pared by 0 bases and J by 1 base, with 6 bases between. In DNA form, the CDR3 reads TGTGCCAGTAGTATAGATGGCTGGAACACCGGGGAGCTGTTTTTT. The encoded protein is CASSIDGWNTGELFF.

The rearrangement joins TRBV28 to TRBJ2-5; 10 bases line up with TRBD2. The V gene end was trimmed by 2 bases and the J gene end by 5 bases; junction bases not matched to a gene: 5. CDR3 length: 15 amino acids. Germline CDR1 is MDHEN and CDR2 is SYDVKM. The chain's CDR3 is CASSLAGLAVETQYF. In nucleotides, the CDR3 is TGTGCCAGCAGTTTAGCAGGACTAGCGGTGGAGACCCAGTACTTC.

This clone was counted only a few times. This sequence joins TRBV15 and TRBJ2-2; possibly TRBD2 for D (5 bases). Trimming removed 0 bases at V and 0 bases at J, with 20 bases between. Looked up from germline, CDR1 is LNHNV and CDR2 is YYDKDF (reference sequence). CDR3 length: 20 amino acids. The CDR3 protein is CATSRDFSGLGGSNTGELFF. In DNA form, the CDR3 reads TGTGCCACCAGCAGAGATTTCTCTGGTTTGGGCGGGTCGAACACCGGGGAGCTGTTTTTT.

The rearrangement links TRBV4-3 to TRBJ2-3, with 13 bases identical to TRBD2. CDR1 is LGHNA and CDR2 is YSLEER in the germline V gene. J lost 4 bases, V lost 0 bases, and 1 base had no gene match. The CDR3 consists of 16 residues. The CDR3 spells CASSQELAGGPDTQYF. The CDR3 DNA sequence: TGCGCCAGCAGCCAAGAACTAGCGGGGGGGCCAGATACGCAGTATTTT.

The gene calls are TRBV7-8 and TRBJ1-2; the D gene is possibly TRBD1 (5 bases). The V end was cut by 6 bases, the J end by 3 bases, with 8 bases between. This CDR3 is 12 amino acids long. CDR1 SGHVS and CDR2 FQNEAQ come from the germline V gene. Here the CDR3 reads CASRGLDYGYTF. Here the CDR3 DNA reads TGTGCCAGCAGGGGGCTCGACTATGGCTACACCTTC.

The chain couples TRBV11-3 to TRBJ2-2; 14 nucleotides match TRBD2. CDR1 is SGHNT and CDR2 is YENEEA in the germline V gene. CDR3 length: 15 residues. V was clipped by 5 bases and J by 7 bases; unmatched bases: 3. CDR3 sequence (DNA): TGTGCCAGCAGCCGGGGGACTAGCGGGAGCGGGGAGCTGTTTTTT. Translation gives CASSRGTSGSGELFF.

The chain joins TRBV2 to TRBJ2-3; D may be TRBD2 (5 bases). This CDR3 is 13 amino acids long. V was clipped by 10 bases and J by 2 bases, with 13 bases between them. Germline V gene lookup returns CDR1 SNHLY and CDR2 FYNNEI. The CDR3 here is CATSGLATDTQYF. The CDR3 region has the DNA TGTGCCACCTCCGGTCTAGCCACAGATACGCAGTATTTT.

The CDR3, as DNA: TGCAGTGCCTGGACAGGGTATGGCTACACCTTC. Residues: CSAWTGYGYTF. The V gene is TRBV20-1, the J gene TRBJ1-2; 8 bases line up with TRBD1. Germline trimming cut 6 bases from V and 5 bases from J; bases unmatched to any gene: 2. Germline V CDR1 and CDR2: DFQATT, SNEGSKA (reference sequence). The CDR3 runs to 11 residues.

V usage is TRBV28 and J usage is TRBJ1-4, with D uncertain. The CDR3 extends over 17 amino acids. The germline V gene encodes CDR1 MDHEN and CDR2 SYDVKM. Trimming took off 5 bases at V and 0 bases at J, with 16 bases between the two ends. CDR3 sequence: CASSGIRGTATNEKLFF. CDR3 coding DNA: TGTGCCAGCAGTGGGATTCGTGGCACGGCAACTAATGAAAAACTGTTTTTT.

The gene calls are TRBV18 and TRBJ1-2, with a weak D call TRBD1 (6 bases). CDR3 length: 15 residues. CDR1 is KGHSH, CDR2 LQKENI, per germline. V shed 2 bases and J shed 1 base, with 11 bases lying between them. This CDR3 is CASSPMDSSNYGYTF. The CDR3 DNA follows: TGTGCCAGCTCACCAATGGACAGCAGTAACTATGGCTACACCTTC.